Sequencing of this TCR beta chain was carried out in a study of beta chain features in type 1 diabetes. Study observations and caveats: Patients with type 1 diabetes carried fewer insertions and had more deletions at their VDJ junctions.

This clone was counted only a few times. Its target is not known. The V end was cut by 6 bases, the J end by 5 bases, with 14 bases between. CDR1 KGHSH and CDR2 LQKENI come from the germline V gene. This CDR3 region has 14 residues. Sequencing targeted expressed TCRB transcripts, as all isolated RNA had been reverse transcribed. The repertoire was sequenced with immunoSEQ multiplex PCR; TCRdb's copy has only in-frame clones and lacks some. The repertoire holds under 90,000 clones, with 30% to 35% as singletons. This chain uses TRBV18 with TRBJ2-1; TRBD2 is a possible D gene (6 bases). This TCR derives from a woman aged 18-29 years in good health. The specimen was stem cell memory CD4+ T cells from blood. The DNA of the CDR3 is TGTGCCAGCTCGCGGGAACCCCCAAACAATGAGCAGTTCTTC. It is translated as CASSREPPNNEQFF.